The entry below describes one T cell receptor beta chain. Data came from immunoSEQ multiplex PCR; TCRdb stores just in-frame clones and leaves some out. The sample has tens of thousands of clones, roughly 89% seen once. This sample was taken from a study of T cell changes during pregnancy in multiple sclerosis. The germline V gene has CDR1 SGHRS and CDR2 YFSETQ. V lost 4 bases, J lost 4 bases, and 6 bases stayed unmatched. The CDR3 contains 14 residues. V usage is TRBV5-1 and J usage is TRBJ1-1; 8 nucleotides agree with TRBD1. The TCR originated in a female donor with multiple sclerosis, enrolled in a pregnancy study. Sequencing used peripheral blood, obtained in the second trimester of pregnancy. The CDR3 DNA reads TGCGCCAGCAGCCCCCGGACAGGGAGCACTGAAGCTTTCTTT. Amino acids: CASSPRTGSTEAFF.